This TCR beta chain was obtained from a study of sequential checkpoint blockade in melanoma. Sequencing was performed with immunoSEQ multiplex PCR; in TCRdb, only in-frame clones are kept and a portion is missing. The sample has some 19,000 clones; under 80% are singletons. This CDR3 comprises 13 residues. V lost 2 bases to trimming and J lost 7 bases, with 11 bases between them. Germline lookup yields CDR1 MDHEN and CDR2 SYDVKM. The treatment was: randomized to nivolumab then ipilimumab (arm A) or the reverse (arm B). This clone was picked up a small number of times. The sample here was CD8+ T cells sorted from blood (inferred from file names), taken from a patient given nivolumab and ipilimumab in sequence. The chain carries TRBV28 and TRBJ1-1; D gene ambiguous. This TCR derives from a human donor with melanoma. The CDR3 here is CASSLGAGGEAFF. The CDR3 DNA is TGTGCCAGCAGTTTAGGTGCTGGAGGTGAAGCTTTCTTT.